Here is one T cell receptor beta chain with its context. Antigen unknown. These data belong to a study of beta chain features in type 1 diabetes. Germline V lookup: CDR1 SGHDT, CDR2 YYEEEE. The CDR3 extends over 14 amino acids. V lost 1 base to trimming and J lost 2 bases, with 9 bases between them. The authors reverse transcribed all of the isolated RNA, so sequencing captured expressed TCRB transcripts. Profiled with immunoSEQ multiplex PCR; TCRdb holds only in-frame clones, not every one. The table includes 20,000 to 25,000 clones, around 68% detected once. Study conclusions and caveats: TCRB CDR3s from Type 1 diabetes patients were moderately but significantly shorter in all four CD4+ subsets.

About 116 mL of blood, on average, came from one heparinised draw per donor. CD45RO/CCR7/CD25/CD127/CD95/CD27 staining was used to isolate CD4+ naive, central memory, regulatory and stem cell-like memory cells by sorting. This chain uses TRBV5-6 with TRBJ1-2; D not certain. This TCR was recovered from a woman aged 40 to 55 with type 1 diabetes. Specimen: stem cell memory CD4+ T cells from blood. The CDR3, as DNA: TGTGCCAGCAGCTTGTATCCAGGAAACTATGGCTACACCTTC. Its protein product is CASSLYPGNYGYTF.